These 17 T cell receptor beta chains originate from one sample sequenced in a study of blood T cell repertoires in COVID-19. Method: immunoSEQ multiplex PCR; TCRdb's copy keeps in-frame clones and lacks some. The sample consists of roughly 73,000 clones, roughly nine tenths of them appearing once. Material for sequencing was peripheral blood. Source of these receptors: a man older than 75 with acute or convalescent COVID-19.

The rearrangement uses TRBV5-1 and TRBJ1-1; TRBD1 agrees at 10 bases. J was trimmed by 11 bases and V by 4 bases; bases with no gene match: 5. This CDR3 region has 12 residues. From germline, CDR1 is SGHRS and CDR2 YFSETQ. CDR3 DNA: TGCGCCAGCAGCCCTGGACAGGGGGGGGCTTTCTTT. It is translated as CASSPGQGGAFF.

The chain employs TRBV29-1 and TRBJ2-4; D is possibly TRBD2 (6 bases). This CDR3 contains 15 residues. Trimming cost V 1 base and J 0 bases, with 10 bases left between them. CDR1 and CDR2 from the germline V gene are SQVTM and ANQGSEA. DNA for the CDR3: TGCAGCGTTGAAGTGGGACTGGTAGCCAAAAACATTCAGTACTTC. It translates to CSVEVGLVAKNIQYF.

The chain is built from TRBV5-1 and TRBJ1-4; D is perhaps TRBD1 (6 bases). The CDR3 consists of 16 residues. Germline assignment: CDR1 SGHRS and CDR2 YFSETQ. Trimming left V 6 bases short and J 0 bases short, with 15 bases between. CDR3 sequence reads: CASTLTGDPTNEKLFF. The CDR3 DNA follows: TGCGCCAGCACCCTGACAGGCGATCCAACTAATGAAAAACTGTTTTTT.

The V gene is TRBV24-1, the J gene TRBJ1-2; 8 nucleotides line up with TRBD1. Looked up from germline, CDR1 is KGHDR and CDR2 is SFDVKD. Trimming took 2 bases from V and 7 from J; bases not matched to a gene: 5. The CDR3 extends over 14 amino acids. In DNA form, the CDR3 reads TGTGCCACCAGTGATTCAGGGGGCGTGCGTGGCTACACCTTC. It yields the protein CATSDSGGVRGYTF.

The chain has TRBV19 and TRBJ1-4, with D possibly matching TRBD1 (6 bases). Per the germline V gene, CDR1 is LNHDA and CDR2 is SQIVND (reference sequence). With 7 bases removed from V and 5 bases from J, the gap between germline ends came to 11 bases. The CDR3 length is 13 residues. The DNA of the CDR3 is TGTGCCAGTAAGATAGGACAGAATGAAAAACTGTTTTTT. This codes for CASKIGQNEKLFF. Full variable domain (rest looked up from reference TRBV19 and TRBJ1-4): DGGITQSPKYLFRKEGQNVTLSCEQNLNHDAMYWYRQDPGQGLRLIYYSQIVNDFQKGDIAEGYSVSREKKESFPLTVTSAQKNPTAFYLCASKIGQNEKLFFGSGTQLSVL.

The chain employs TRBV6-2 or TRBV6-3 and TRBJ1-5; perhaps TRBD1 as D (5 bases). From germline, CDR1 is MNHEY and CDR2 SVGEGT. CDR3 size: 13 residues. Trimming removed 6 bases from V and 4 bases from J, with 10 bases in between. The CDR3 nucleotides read TGTGCCAGCAGCTGGGACTGGAATCAGCCCCAGCATTTT. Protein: CASSWDWNQPQHF.

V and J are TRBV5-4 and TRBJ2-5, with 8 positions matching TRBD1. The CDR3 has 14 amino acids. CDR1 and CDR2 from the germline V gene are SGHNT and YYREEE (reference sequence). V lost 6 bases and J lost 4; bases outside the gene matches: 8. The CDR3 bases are TGTGCCAGCACTAGGACAGGGATAAGAGAGACCCAGTACTTC. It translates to CASTRTGIRETQYF.

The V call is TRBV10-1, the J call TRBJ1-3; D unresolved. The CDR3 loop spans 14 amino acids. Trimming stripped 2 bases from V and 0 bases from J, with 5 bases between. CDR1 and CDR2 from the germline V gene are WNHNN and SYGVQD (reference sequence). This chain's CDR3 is CASSETTSGNTIYF. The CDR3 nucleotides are TGCGCCAGCAGTGAGACAACCTCTGGAAACACCATATATTTT.

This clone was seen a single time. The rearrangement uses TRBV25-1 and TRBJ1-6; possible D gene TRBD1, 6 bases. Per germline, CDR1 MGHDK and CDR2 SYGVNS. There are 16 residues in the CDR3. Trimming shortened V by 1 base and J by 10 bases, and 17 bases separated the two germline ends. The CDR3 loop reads CASSESLSGVGSPLHF. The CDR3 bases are TGTGCCAGCAGTGAATCCCTTTCAGGGGTTGGGTCACCCCTCCACTTT.

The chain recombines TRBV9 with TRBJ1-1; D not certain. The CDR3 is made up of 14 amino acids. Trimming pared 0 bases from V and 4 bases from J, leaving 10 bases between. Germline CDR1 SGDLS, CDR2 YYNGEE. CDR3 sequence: CASSVEVAATEAFF. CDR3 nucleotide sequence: TGTGCCAGCAGCGTAGAGGTCGCGGCCACTGAAGCTTTCTTT.

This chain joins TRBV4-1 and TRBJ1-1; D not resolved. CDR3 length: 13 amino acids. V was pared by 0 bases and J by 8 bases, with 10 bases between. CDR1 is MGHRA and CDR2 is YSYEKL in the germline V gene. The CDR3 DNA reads TGCGCCAGCAGCCAAGAAAGAGGGAGGGAAGCTTTCTTT. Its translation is CASSQERGREAFF.

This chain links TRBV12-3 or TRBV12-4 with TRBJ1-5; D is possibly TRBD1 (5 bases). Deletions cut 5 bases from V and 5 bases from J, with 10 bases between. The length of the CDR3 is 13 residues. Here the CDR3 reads CASSVGQYQPQHF. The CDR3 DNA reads TGTGCCAGCAGTGTGGGGCAGTATCAGCCCCAGCATTTT.

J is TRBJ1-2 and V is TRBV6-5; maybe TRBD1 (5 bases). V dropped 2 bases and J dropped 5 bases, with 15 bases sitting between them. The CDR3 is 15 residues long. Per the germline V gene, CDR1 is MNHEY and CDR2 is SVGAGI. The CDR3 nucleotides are TGTGCCAGCAGTTACGGCGTCGGACCAGGGTATGGCTACACCTTC. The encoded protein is CASSYGVGPGYGYTF.

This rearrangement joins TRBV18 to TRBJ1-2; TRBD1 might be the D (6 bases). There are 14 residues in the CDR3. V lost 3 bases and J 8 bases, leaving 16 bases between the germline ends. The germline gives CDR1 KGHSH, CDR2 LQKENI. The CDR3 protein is CASSPARGAEGYTF. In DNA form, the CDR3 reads TGTGCCAGCTCACCGGCGCGGGGGGCGGAGGGCTACACCTTC.

The CDR3 spells CASSETGGGSPLHF. The CDR3 bases are TGTGCCAGCAGCGAAACAGGGGGCGGTTCACCCCTCCACTTT. The J gene is TRBJ1-6, the V gene TRBV7-3; TRBD1 matches 9 bases. V dropped 5 bases and J dropped 9; count of bases not matched to a gene: 5. CDR3 size: 14 residues. The V gene's germline CDR1 is SGHTA and CDR2 FQGTGA. The whole variable domain, remainder taken from reference TRBV7-3 and TRBJ1-6, is GAGVSQTPSNKVTEKGKYVELRCDPISGHTALYWYRQSLGQGPEFLIYFQGTGAADDSGLPNDRFFAVRPEGSVSTLKIQRTERGDSAVYLCASSETGGGSPLHFGNGTRLTVT.

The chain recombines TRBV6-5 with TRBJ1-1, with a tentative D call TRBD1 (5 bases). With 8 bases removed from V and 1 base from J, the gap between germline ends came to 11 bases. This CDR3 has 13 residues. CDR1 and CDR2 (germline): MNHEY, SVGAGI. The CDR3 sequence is CASDLRGNTEAFF. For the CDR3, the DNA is TGTGCCAGCGATCTTAGGGGGAACACTGAAGCTTTCTTT.

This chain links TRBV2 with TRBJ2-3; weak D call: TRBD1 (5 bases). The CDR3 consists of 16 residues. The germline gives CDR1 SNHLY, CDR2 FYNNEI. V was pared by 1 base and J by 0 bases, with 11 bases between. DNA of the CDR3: TGTGCCAGCAGTGAAGAAGGGCAGGGAAGCACAGATACGCAGTATTTT. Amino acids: CASSEEGQGSTDTQYF.